A selection of T cell receptor beta chains follows, all from one sample in a study of PD-1 blockade in classical Hodgkin lymphoma. The method was immunoSEQ multiplex PCR; TCRdb's version includes in-frame clones alone and lacks a portion of them. The sample has 50,000 to 65,000 clones; less than 95% are singletons. The sequencing used peripheral blood mononuclear cells (PBMCs), collected before the fourth cycle of nivolumab. The source of these receptors is a human donor with classical Hodgkin lymphoma. CDR3s include the opening cysteine and the closing phenylalanine or tryptophan. The order of the fields is D gene, J gene, clone size, V gene, CDR3 protein, CDR3 DNA. The D gene is left open where the match is weak. The listing skips clone size in some rows; elsewhere it reads once, few, many or a size class.

NA TRBJ2-3 NA TRBV2 CASPNRDTDTQYF TGTGCCAGCCCCAACAGGGACACAGATACGCAGTATTTT
NA TRBJ1-5 once TRBV7-8 CASSLFADQPQHF TGTGCCAGCAGCTTATTTGCGGATCAGCCCCAGCATTTT
TRBD1 TRBJ2-2 NA TRBV10-1 CASSETPTGAGELFF TGCGCCAGCAGTGAGACGCCGACAGGGGCCGGGGAGCTGTTTTTT
NA TRBJ1-2 NA TRBV7-2 CASSPEGGYGYTF TGTGCCAGCAGCCCGGAGGGGGGGTATGGCTACACCTTC
NA TRBJ1-3 NA TRBV9 CASTRTVAEGGNTIYF TGTGCCAGCACCCGGACGGTAGCTGAAGGCGGAAACACCATATATTTT
NA TRBJ1-2 NA TRBV7-2 CASSSRESLYGYTF TGTGCCAGCAGCTCCCGGGAGAGCCTCTATGGCTACACCTTC
NA TRBJ1-5 NA TRBV5-1 CASSLGTWGNQPQHF TGCGCCAGCAGCTTGGGGACCTGGGGCAATCAGCCCCAGCATTTT
TRBD2 TRBJ2-7 NA TRBV5-1 CASSLSGGSFEQYF TGCGCCAGCAGCCTTAGCGGGGGGTCATTCGAGCAGTACTTC
TRBD2 TRBJ2-1 NA TRBV6-6 CASSLAGTTGQFF TGTGCCAGCAGCCTAGCGGGGACTACAGGGCAGTTCTTC
TRBD1 TRBJ1-3 NA TRBV4-1 CASSTRTGETGNTIYF TGCGCCAGCAGCACCCGGACAGGGGAGACGGGAAACACCATATATTTT
TRBD2 TRBJ2-7 NA TRBV30 CAWGGESYEQYF TGTGCCTGGGGGGGGGAGTCCTACGAGCAGTACTTC
TRBD2 TRBJ2-7 NA TRBV30 CAWKKGGGYTYEQYF TGTGCCTGGAAGAAGGGCGGGGGGTACACCTACGAGCAGTACTTC
TRBD2 TRBJ2-7 NA TRBV6-1 CASRREGRDYEQYF TGTGCCAGCAGAAGGGAGGGGAGGGACTACGAGCAGTACTTC
TRBD2 TRBJ2-1 NA TRBV25-1 CASSERGDYNEQFF TGTGCCAGCAGTGAGCGGGGGGACTACAATGAGCAGTTCTTC
TRBD2 TRBJ2-7 NA TRBV4-1 CASSRTVSGEPYEQYF TGCGCCAGCAGCCGAACAGTTAGCGGGGAGCCCTACGAGCAGTACTTC
NA TRBJ1-2 NA TRBV9 CASRSTATYGYTF TGTGCCAGCAGAAGTACAGCGACATATGGCTACACCTTC
TRBD1 TRBJ2-7 NA TRBV4-1 CASSQGTGYDEQYF TGCGCCAGCAGCCAGGGGACAGGGTACGACGAGCAGTACTTC
NA TRBJ1-2 once TRBV7-2 CASSFDQNFGVF TGTGCCAGCAGCTTTGACCAAAACTTTGGGGTCTTC
NA TRBJ1-5 few TRBV19 CASSGVRNQPQHF TGTGCCAGTTCAGGGGTGCGCAATCAGCCCCAGCATTTT
NA TRBJ1-2 NA TRBV6-1 CASSAPGLDYGYTF TGTGCCAGCAGCGCACCAGGGTTGGACTATGGCTACACCTTC
NA TRBJ2-2 once TRBV5-1 CASSFSANTGELFF TGCGCCAGCAGCTTTTCAGCGAACACCGGGGAGCTGTTTTTT
NA TRBJ1-5 NA TRBV19 CASSIPPRFNQPQHF TGTGCCAGTAGTATCCCTCCACGCTTCAATCAGCCCCAGCATTTT
NA TRBJ2-1 NA TRBV29-1 CSVGLASPNEQFF TGCAGCGTTGGATTGGCCAGCCCAAATGAGCAGTTCTTC
NA TRBJ2-5 NA TRBV5-1 CASRVTGQGQETQYF TGCGCCAGCAGGGTAACAGGGCAAGGCCAAGAGACCCAGTACTTC
NA TRBJ2-3 once TRBV9 CASSADGGDSGTQYF TGTGCCAGCAGCGCGGATGGCGGGGATTCGGGTACGCAGTATTTT
TRBD1 TRBJ2-1 NA TRBV10-3 CAISAVERGPTTNEQFF TGTGCCATCAGTGCGGTGGAAAGGGGGCCTACAACGAATGAGCAGTTCTTC
NA TRBJ1-6 NA TRBV10-2 CASSDEGSSYNSPLHF TGCGCCAGCAGTGACGAGGGGAGCTCCTATAATTCACCCCTCCACTTT
NA TRBJ1-2 NA TRBV13 CASSLRGGREGYTF TGTGCCAGCAGCCTCAGAGGGGGTAGGGAGGGCTACACCTTC
NA TRBJ1-1 NA TRBV11-2 CASSLDQMGSAFF TGTGCCAGCAGCTTAGACCAAATGGGTTCGGCTTTCTTT
NA TRBJ1-1 NA TRBV10-2 CASSPGANTEAFF TGCGCCAGCAGTCCGGGTGCTAACACTGAAGCTTTCTTT
NA TRBJ2-7 NA TRBV11-2 CASSGNYEQYF TGTGCCAGCAGCGGGAATTACGAGCAGTACTTC
NA TRBJ2-3 NA TRBV14 CASSQWVGGAETDTQYF TGTGCCAGCAGCCAATGGGTTGGGGGGGCCGAGACAGATACGCAGTATTTT
NA TRBJ1-2 NA TRBV20-1 CSAGFYTF TGCAGTGCAGGGTTTTACACCTTC
TRBD1 TRBJ2-1 NA TRBV11-1 CASSWGLWGTGGNEQFF TGTGCCAGCAGCTGGGGGCTATGGGGGACAGGGGGCAATGAGCAGTTCTTC
NA TRBJ1-2 NA TRBV29-1 CSVLDGYTF TGCAGCGTCTTGGATGGCTACACCTTC
NA TRBJ1-5 NA TRBV7-3 CASSPTPNQPQHF TGTGCCAGCAGCCCCACCCCGAATCAGCCCCAGCATTTT
NA TRBJ2-3 NA TRBV7-2 CASSFGEFDTQYF TGTGCCAGCAGCTTCGGGGAGTTTGATACGCAGTATTTT
TRBD1 TRBJ1-6 NA TRBV2 CASSRDSVSYNSPLHF TGTGCCAGCAGCCGGGACAGTGTGTCCTATAATTCACCCCTCCACTTT
NA TRBJ2-5 NA TRBV13 CASSPGETQYF TGTGCCAGCAGCCCAGGGGAGACCCAGTACTTC
NA TRBJ1-6 NA TRBV11-2 CASSLIDSPLHF TGTGCCAGCAGCTTAATCGATTCACCCCTCCACTTT
NA TRBJ1-5 NA TRBV30 CAWSPEGSLGNQPQHF TGTGCCTGGAGTCCGGAGGGTAGCCTGGGCAATCAGCCCCAGCATTTT
NA TRBJ2-7 NA TRBV27 CASSSTDTYEQYF TGTGCCAGCAGTTCGACAGACACCTACGAGCAGTACTTC
TRBD1 TRBJ2-1 NA TRBV5-4 CASSSGQDLNNEQFF TGTGCCAGCAGCTCCGGACAGGATTTAAACAATGAGCAGTTCTTC
NA TRBJ2-3 NA TRBV27 CASKEGLQWYTQYF TGTGCCAGCAAGGAGGGACTCCAATGGTATACGCAGTATTTT
NA TRBJ1-1 many TRBV11-2 CASSLGMGRTEAFF TGTGCCAGCAGCTTAGGTATGGGGAGGACTGAAGCTTTCTTT
NA TRBJ1-1 NA TRBV25-1 CASSELLNTEAFF TGTGCCAGCAGTGAGCTTTTGAACACTGAAGCTTTCTTT
TRBD2 TRBJ2-3 NA TRBV2 CASIGGNTDTQYF TGTGCCAGCATCGGGGGGAACACAGATACGCAGTATTTT
NA TRBJ2-1 NA TRBV7-2 CASSLTGSYNEQFF TGTGCCAGCAGCTTAACCGGCTCCTACAATGAGCAGTTCTTC
NA TRBJ1-4 NA TRBV6-6 CASPKDNNEKLFF TGTGCCAGCCCAAAGGACAATAATGAAAAACTGTTTTTT
NA TRBJ2-7 NA TRBV5-1 CASSLDYWGAVGYEQYF TGCGCCAGCAGCTTGGATTATTGGGGGGCGGTAGGGTACGAGCAGTACTTC
TRBD2 TRBJ2-1 NA TRBV2 CATKSGGAYNEQFF TGTGCCACCAAAAGCGGGGGAGCCTACAATGAGCAGTTCTTC
NA TRBJ2-2 NA TRBV5-6 CASSLITPNTGELFF TGTGCCAGCAGCTTGATTACTCCGAACACCGGGGAGCTGTTTTTT
NA TRBJ1-4 NA TRBV6-5 CASKTGTNEKLFF TGTGCCAGCAAGACAGGAACTAATGAAAAACTGTTTTTT